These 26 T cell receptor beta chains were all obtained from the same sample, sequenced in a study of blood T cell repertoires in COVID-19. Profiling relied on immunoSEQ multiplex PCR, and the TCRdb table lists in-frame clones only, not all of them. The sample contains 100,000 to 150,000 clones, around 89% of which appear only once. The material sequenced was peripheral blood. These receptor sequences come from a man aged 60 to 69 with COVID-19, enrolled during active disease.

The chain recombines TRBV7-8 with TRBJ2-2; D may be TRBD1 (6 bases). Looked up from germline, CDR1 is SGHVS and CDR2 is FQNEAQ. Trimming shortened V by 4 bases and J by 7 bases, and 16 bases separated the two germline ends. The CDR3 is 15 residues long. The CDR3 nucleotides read TGTGCCAGCAGCTACCGGACAGACCCCCACGGGGAGCTGTTTTTT. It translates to CASSYRTDPHGELFF.

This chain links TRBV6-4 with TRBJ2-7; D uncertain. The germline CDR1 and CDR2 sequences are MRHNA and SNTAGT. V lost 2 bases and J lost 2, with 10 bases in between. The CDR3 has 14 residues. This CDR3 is CASSDARGTYEQYF. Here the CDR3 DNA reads TGTGCCAGCAGTGACGCTCGCGGAACCTACGAGCAGTACTTC.

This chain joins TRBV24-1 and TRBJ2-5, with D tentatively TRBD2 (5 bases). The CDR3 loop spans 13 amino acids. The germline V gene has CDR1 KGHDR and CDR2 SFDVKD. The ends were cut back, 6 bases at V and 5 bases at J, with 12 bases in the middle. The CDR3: CATSSSGSETQYF. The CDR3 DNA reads TGTGCCACCAGTTCATCGGGATCCGAGACCCAGTACTTC.

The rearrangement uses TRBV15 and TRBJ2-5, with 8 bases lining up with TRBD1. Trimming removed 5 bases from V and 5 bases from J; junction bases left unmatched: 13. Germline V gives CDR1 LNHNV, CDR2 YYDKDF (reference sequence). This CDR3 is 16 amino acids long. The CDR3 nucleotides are TGTGCCACCAGCGATCAGGGGGCATGGGATTGGGAGACCCAGTACTTC. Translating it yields CATSDQGAWDWETQYF.

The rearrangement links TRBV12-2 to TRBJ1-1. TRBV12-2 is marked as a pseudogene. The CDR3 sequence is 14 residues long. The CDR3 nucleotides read TGTGCAAGTCGCTGTCATGGCGCGGGGACTGAAGCTTTCTTT. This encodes CASRCHGAGTEAFF.

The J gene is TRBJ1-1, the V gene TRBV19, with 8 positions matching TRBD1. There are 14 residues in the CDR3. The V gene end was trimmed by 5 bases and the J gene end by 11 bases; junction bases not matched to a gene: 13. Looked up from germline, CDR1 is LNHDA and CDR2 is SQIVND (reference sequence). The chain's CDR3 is CASSWDRLVPGAFF. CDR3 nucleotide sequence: TGTGCCAGTAGTTGGGACAGGCTAGTACCTGGCGCTTTCTTT.

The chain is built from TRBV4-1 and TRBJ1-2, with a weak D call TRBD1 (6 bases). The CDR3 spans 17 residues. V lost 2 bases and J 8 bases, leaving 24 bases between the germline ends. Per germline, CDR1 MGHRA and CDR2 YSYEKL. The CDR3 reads CASSQLNYGTNKGGYTF. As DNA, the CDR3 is TGCGCCAGCAGCCAATTGAATTATGGGACAAACAAAGGGGGCTACACCTTC.

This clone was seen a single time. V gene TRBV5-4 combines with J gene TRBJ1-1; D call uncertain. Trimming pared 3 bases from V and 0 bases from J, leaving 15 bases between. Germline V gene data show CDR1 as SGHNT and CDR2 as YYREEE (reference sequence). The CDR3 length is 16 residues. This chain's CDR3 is CASSSEVVVMNTEAFF. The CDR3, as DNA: TGTGCCAGCAGCTCCGAGGTGGTAGTTATGAACACTGAAGCTTTCTTT. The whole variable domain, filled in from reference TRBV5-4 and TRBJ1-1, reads ETGVTQSPTHLIKTRGQQVTLRCSSQSGHNTVSWYQQALGQGPQFIFQYYREEENGRGNFPPRFSGLQFPNYSSELNVNALELDDSALYLCASSSEVVVMNTEAFFGQGTRLTVV.

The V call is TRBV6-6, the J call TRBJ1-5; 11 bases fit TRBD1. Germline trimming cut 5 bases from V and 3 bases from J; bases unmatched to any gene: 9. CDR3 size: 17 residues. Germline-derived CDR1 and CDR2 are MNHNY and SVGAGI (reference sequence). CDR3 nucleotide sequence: TGTGCCAGCAGTCAACTGGGGACAGGGGGGAACAATCAGCCCCAGCATTTT. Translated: CASSQLGTGGNNQPQHF.

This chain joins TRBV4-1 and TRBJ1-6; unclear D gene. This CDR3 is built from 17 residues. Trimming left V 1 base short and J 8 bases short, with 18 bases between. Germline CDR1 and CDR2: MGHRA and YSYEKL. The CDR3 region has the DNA TGCGCCAGCAGCCAAGTTGGCACCATAAACGGGGATTCACCCCTCCACTTT. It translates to CASSQVGTINGDSPLHF.

The CDR3 loop reads CASSMTVSSNQPQHF. In DNA, the CDR3 is TGTGCCAGTAGTATGACAGTCTCGAGCAATCAGCCCCAGCATTTT. This chain connects TRBV19 to TRBJ1-5, with a possible D match to TRBD1 (5 bases). CDR3 length: 15 amino acids. Trimming removed 3 bases from V and 1 base from J, with 10 bases in between. Germline V gene lookup returns CDR1 LNHDA and CDR2 SQIVND (reference sequence).

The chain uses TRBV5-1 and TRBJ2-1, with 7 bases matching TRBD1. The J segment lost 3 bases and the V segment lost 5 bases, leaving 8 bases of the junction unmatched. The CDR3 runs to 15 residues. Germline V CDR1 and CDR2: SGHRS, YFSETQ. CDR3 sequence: CASSPTGAYYNEQFF. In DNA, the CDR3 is TGCGCCAGCAGTCCCACAGGGGCATACTACAATGAGCAGTTCTTC.

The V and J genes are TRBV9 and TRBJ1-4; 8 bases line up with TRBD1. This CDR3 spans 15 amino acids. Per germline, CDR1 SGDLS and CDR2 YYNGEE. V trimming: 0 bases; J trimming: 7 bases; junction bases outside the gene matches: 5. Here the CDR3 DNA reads TGTGCCAGCAGCGTAGCCCAGGGGGCGAGTGAAAAACTGTTTTTT. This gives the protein CASSVAQGASEKLFF.

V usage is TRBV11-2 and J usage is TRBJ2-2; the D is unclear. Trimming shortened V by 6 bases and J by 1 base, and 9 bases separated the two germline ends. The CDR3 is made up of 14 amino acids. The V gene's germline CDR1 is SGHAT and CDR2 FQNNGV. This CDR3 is CASRQTGNTGELFF. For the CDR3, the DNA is TGTGCCAGCAGACAAACGGGGAACACCGGGGAGCTGTTTTTT.

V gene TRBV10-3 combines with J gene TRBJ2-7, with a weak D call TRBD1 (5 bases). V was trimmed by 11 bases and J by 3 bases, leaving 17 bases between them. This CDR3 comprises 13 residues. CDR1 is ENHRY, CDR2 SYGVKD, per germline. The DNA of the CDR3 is TGTGCCCATCAACAGGCTACCGACTACGAGCAGTACTTC. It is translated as CAHQQATDYEQYF.

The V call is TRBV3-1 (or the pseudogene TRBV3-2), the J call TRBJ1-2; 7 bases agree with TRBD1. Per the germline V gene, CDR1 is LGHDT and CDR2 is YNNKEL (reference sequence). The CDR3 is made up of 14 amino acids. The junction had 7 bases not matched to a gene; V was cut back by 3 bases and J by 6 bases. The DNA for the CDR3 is TGTGCCAGCAGCCACCTACAGGGGTATAATGGCTACACCTTC. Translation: CASSHLQGYNGYTF.

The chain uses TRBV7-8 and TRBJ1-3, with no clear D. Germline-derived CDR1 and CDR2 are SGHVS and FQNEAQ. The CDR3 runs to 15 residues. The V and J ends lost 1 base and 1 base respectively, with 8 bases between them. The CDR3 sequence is CASSLVQPSGNTIYF. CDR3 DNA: TGTGCCAGCAGCTTAGTACAGCCTTCTGGAAACACCATATATTTT.

The CDR3 sequence: CASSYHPGQATSGANVLTF. The CDR3 coding sequence is TGTGCCAGCAGTTACCATCCAGGGCAGGCCACCTCTGGGGCCAACGTCCTGACTTTC. This chain joins TRBV6-2 or TRBV6-3 and TRBJ2-6; D may be TRBD1 (5 bases). Germline CDR1 is MNHEY and CDR2 is SVGEGT. The CDR3 extends over 19 amino acids. The V end lost 2 bases, the J end lost 0 bases, and 17 bases lay between the germline ends.

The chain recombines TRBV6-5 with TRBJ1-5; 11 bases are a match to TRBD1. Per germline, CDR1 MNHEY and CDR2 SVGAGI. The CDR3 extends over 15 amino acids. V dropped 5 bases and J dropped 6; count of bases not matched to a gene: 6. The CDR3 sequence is CASSLGQGARQPQHF. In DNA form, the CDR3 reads TGTGCCAGCAGTCTAGGACAGGGGGCTCGTCAGCCCCAGCATTTT.

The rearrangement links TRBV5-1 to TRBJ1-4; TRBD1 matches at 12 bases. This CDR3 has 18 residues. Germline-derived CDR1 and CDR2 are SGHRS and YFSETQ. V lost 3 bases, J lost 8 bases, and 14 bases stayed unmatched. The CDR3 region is CASSSGAGTGGVEEKLFF. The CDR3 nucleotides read TGCGCCAGCAGCTCTGGTGCGGGGACAGGGGGCGTCGAGGAAAAACTGTTTTTT.

The CDR3 reads CASSIKTGLEETQYF. The DNA for the CDR3 is TGTGCCAGTAGTATTAAAACAGGGTTAGAAGAGACCCAGTACTTC. The chain joins TRBV19 to TRBJ2-5; weak D call: TRBD1 (6 bases). The CDR3 is made up of 15 amino acids. CDR1 and CDR2 (germline): LNHDA, SQIVND (reference sequence). Between the trimmed V and J ends, which lost 3 bases and 3 bases, there was a span of 14 bases.

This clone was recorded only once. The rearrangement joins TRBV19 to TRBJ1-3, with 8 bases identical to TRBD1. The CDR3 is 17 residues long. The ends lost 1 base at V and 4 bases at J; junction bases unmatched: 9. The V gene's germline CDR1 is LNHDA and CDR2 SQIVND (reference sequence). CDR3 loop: CASSIASGQAFGNTIYF. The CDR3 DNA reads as TGTGCCAGTAGTATAGCCTCGGGACAGGCTTTCGGAAACACCATATATTTT.

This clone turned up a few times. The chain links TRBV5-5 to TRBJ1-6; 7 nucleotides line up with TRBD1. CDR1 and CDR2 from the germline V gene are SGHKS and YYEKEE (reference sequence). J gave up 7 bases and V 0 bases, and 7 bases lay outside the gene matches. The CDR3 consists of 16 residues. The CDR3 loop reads CASSLADRDRNSPLHF. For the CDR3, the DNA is TGTGCCAGCAGCTTGGCGGACCGGGACAGAAATTCACCCCTCCACTTT.

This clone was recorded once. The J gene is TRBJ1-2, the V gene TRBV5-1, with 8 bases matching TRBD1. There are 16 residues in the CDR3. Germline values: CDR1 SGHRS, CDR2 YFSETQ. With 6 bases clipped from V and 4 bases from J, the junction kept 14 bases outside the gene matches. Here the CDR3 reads CASTTLPTGAGYGYTF. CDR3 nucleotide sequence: TGCGCCAGCACCACCCTTCCGACAGGGGCAGGCTATGGCTACACCTTC.

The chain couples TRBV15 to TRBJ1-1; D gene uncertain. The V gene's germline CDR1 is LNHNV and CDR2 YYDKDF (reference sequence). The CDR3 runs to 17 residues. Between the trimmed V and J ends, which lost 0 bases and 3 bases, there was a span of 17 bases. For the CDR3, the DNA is TGTGCCACCAGCAGAGACACCCCGCCTAGCGGGGACACTGAAGCTTTCTTT. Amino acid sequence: CATSRDTPPSGDTEAFF.

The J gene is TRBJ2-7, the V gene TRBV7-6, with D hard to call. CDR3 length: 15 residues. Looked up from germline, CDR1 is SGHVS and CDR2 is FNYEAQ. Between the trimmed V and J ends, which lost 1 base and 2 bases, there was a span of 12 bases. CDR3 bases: TGTGCCAGCAGCTTAGAAGTCGGAACTACCTACGAGCAGTACTTC. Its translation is CASSLEVGTTYEQYF.